The rows below give T cell receptor beta chains drawn from one sample of a study of shared clonotypes between healthy human individuals. Profiled with immunoSEQ multiplex PCR; TCRdb holds only in-frame clones, not every one. Among about 2.4 million clones listed, 90% to 95% were seen once. Sequences were obtained from naive CD4+ T cells from PBMCs. These receptor sequences come from a man younger than 35 in good health. Some clones in this sample may be carry-over from other donors' samples. The CDR3 runs from the conserved cysteine through the conserved F or W. The order of the fields is V gene, J gene, clone size, D gene, CDR3 protein, CDR3 DNA. A D gene is named only where the DNA matches it firmly. For some rows the clone size is stated as once, few or many, or as a class when expanded; others skip it.

v_gene: TRBV30; j_gene: TRBJ2-5; abundance: -; d_gene: -; CDR3aa: CAFDRTQETQYF; CDR3nt: TGTGCCTTTGACAGAACCCAAGAGACCCAGTACTTC
v_gene: TRBV29-1; j_gene: TRBJ2-7; abundance: once; d_gene: -; CDR3aa: CSVGLLGRSSYEQYF; CDR3nt: TGCAGCGTTGGTCTTCTCGGGAGATCCTCCTACGAGCAGTACTTC
v_gene: TRBV5-4; j_gene: TRBJ2-2; abundance: -; d_gene: TRBD1; CDR3aa: CASSLRQGIANTGELFF; CDR3nt: TGTGCCAGCAGCTTGCGACAGGGAATTGCGAACACCGGGGAGCTGTTTTTT
v_gene: TRBV6-6; j_gene: TRBJ1-2; abundance: -; d_gene: TRBD1; CDR3aa: CASSSPTGTFYGYTF; CDR3nt: TGTGCCAGCAGTTCCCCGACAGGGACCTTCTATGGCTACACCTTC
v_gene: TRBV5-1; j_gene: TRBJ1-3; abundance: -; d_gene: -; CDR3aa: CASSSWGLNTIYF; CDR3nt: TGCGCCAGCAGCTCCTGGGGGCTAAACACCATATATTTT
v_gene: TRBV7-2; j_gene: TRBJ2-7; abundance: -; d_gene: TRBD2; CDR3aa: CASSLRAGPREQYF; CDR3nt: TGTGCCAGCAGCTTACGAGCGGGGCCTCGGGAGCAGTACTTC
v_gene: TRBV7-2; j_gene: TRBJ2-7; abundance: -; d_gene: -; CDR3aa: CASSLAFAQLHSYEQYF; CDR3nt: TGTGCCAGCAGCTTAGCGTTTGCACAGCTACACTCCTACGAGCAGTACTTC
v_gene: TRBV28; j_gene: TRBJ2-2; abundance: -; d_gene: -; CDR3aa: CASSLYPANTGELFF; CDR3nt: TGTGCCAGCAGTTTATATCCAGCGAACACCGGGGAGCTGTTTTTT
v_gene: TRBV27; j_gene: TRBJ1-6; abundance: -; d_gene: TRBD1; CDR3aa: CASGQGAPYNSPLHF; CDR3nt: TGTGCCAGCGGTCAGGGGGCCCCCTATAATTCACCCCTCCACTTT
v_gene: TRBV6-5; j_gene: TRBJ1-2; abundance: -; d_gene: -; CDR3aa: CASSYRPAGTEYGYTF; CDR3nt: TGTGCCAGCAGTTATCGCCCAGCCGGGACGGAGTATGGCTACACCTTC
v_gene: TRBV30; j_gene: TRBJ2-3; abundance: -; d_gene: TRBD2; CDR3aa: CAWNSGVVDTQYF; CDR3nt: TGTGCCTGGAATAGCGGGGTGGTGGATACGCAGTATTTT
v_gene: TRBV7-2; j_gene: TRBJ2-7; abundance: -; d_gene: -; CDR3aa: CASSLVGRGAYEQYF; CDR3nt: TGTGCCAGCAGCTTAGTGGGCAGGGGCGCTTACGAGCAGTACTTC
v_gene: TRBV6-5; j_gene: TRBJ1-4; abundance: -; d_gene: TRBD1; CDR3aa: CASSSRQGGEKLFF; CDR3nt: TGTGCCAGCAGTTCACGACAGGGTGGTGAAAAACTGTTTTTT
v_gene: TRBV29-1; j_gene: TRBJ2-1; abundance: -; d_gene: -; CDR3aa: CSSSGTSSSYNEQFF; CDR3nt: TGCAGCTCGTCGGGGACCTCTTCATCCTACAATGAGCAGTTCTTC
v_gene: TRBV28; j_gene: TRBJ2-2; abundance: -; d_gene: TRBD2; CDR3aa: CASTFPRGRDYGELFF; CDR3nt: TGTGCCAGCACGTTCCCCCGCGGGAGGGATTACGGGGAGCTGTTTTTT
v_gene: TRBV5-1; j_gene: TRBJ1-5; abundance: -; d_gene: TRBD1; CDR3aa: CASSLGQGAGNQPQHF; CDR3nt: TGCGCCAGCAGCTTGGGACAGGGGGCCGGCAATCAGCCCCAGCATTTT
v_gene: TRBV29-1; j_gene: TRBJ2-3; abundance: -; d_gene: TRBD2; CDR3aa: CSVETSGSSNTQYF; CDR3nt: TGCAGCGTAGAGACTAGCGGGAGTTCGAATACGCAGTATTTT
v_gene: TRBV27; j_gene: TRBJ2-7; abundance: -; d_gene: -; CDR3aa: CASIATGTAEGEQYF; CDR3nt: TGTGCCAGCATCGCAACCGGGACCGCGGAAGGGGAGCAGTACTTC
v_gene: TRBV11-2; j_gene: TRBJ2-7; abundance: -; d_gene: -; CDR3aa: CASSLLRRGPYEQYF; CDR3nt: TGTGCCAGCAGCTTATTAAGAAGAGGACCCTACGAGCAGTACTTC
v_gene: TRBV5-1; j_gene: TRBJ2-7; abundance: -; d_gene: -; CDR3aa: CASSPDGSAYEQYF; CDR3nt: TGCGCCAGCAGCCCGGACGGATCCGCCTACGAGCAGTACTTC
v_gene: TRBV6-6; j_gene: TRBJ1-1; abundance: -; d_gene: TRBD1; CDR3aa: CASSFPGQGNTEAFF; CDR3nt: TGTGCCAGCAGTTTTCCGGGACAGGGGAACACTGAAGCTTTCTTT
v_gene: TRBV30; j_gene: TRBJ2-7; abundance: -; d_gene: TRBD2; CDR3aa: CAWRLVAGGEQYF; CDR3nt: TGTGCCTGGAGGTTGGTAGCGGGAGGCGAGCAGTACTTC
v_gene: TRBV28; j_gene: TRBJ2-7; abundance: -; d_gene: TRBD1; CDR3aa: CASSPGQSIYEQYF; CDR3nt: TGTGCCAGCAGCCCGGGACAGTCGATCTACGAGCAGTACTTC
v_gene: TRBV6-1; j_gene: TRBJ1-1; abundance: -; d_gene: -; CDR3aa: CASSEARRAGKLGAEAFF; CDR3nt: TGTGCCAGCAGTGAAGCAAGAAGAGCGGGAAAGCTAGGTGCTGAAGCTTTCTTT
v_gene: TRBV11-2; j_gene: TRBJ1-1; abundance: -; d_gene: -; CDR3aa: CASNQNVGYEAFF; CDR3nt: TGTGCCAGCAATCAAAATGTGGGCTACGAAGCTTTCTTT
v_gene: TRBV6-1; j_gene: TRBJ1-6; abundance: -; d_gene: TRBD1; CDR3aa: CASSEANPQGAYAYSPLHF; CDR3nt: TGTGCCAGCAGTGAAGCTAACCCCCAGGGGGCGTATGCTTATTCACCCCTCCACTTT
v_gene: TRBV2; j_gene: TRBJ1-1; abundance: once; d_gene: -; CDR3aa: CASRNGRGGYTEAFF; CDR3nt: TGTGCCAGCAGGAATGGGCGGGGTGGATACACTGAAGCTTTCTTT
v_gene: TRBV9; j_gene: TRBJ2-5; abundance: -; d_gene: TRBD2; CDR3aa: CASSVVGSGSGETQYF; CDR3nt: TGTGCCAGCAGCGTAGTCGGTAGCGGGAGTGGGGAGACCCAGTACTTC
v_gene: TRBV9; j_gene: TRBJ1-5; abundance: few; d_gene: TRBD1; CDR3aa: CASSVGGDRGNNQPQHF; CDR3nt: TGTGCCAGCAGCGTAGGGGGCGACAGGGGTAACAATCAGCCCCAGCATTTT
v_gene: TRBV6-5; j_gene: TRBJ1-2; abundance: once; d_gene: TRBD1; CDR3aa: CASSRQGMSYGYTF; CDR3nt: TGTGCCAGCAGTAGACAGGGGATGAGTTATGGCTACACCTTC
v_gene: TRBV4-2; j_gene: TRBJ2-1; abundance: -; d_gene: -; CDR3aa: CASSRSPTLNEQFF; CDR3nt: TGTGCCAGCAGCCGTAGCCCTACCTTGAATGAGCAGTTCTTC
v_gene: TRBV11-3; j_gene: TRBJ2-1; abundance: -; d_gene: -; CDR3aa: CASSLGQDNNEQFF; CDR3nt: TGTGCCAGCAGCTTAGGACAAGATAACAATGAGCAGTTCTTC
v_gene: TRBV27; j_gene: TRBJ1-5; abundance: -; d_gene: TRBD1; CDR3aa: CASRQQAGQGAWQPQHF; CDR3nt: TGTGCCAGCAGACAACAGGCTGGACAGGGGGCTTGGCAGCCCCAGCATTTT
v_gene: TRBV5-1; j_gene: TRBJ2-6; abundance: -; d_gene: -; CDR3aa: CASSLEGTLPGANVLTF; CDR3nt: TGCGCCAGCAGCTTGGAGGGGACACTCCCTGGGGCCAACGTCCTGACTTTC
v_gene: TRBV20-1; j_gene: TRBJ2-5; abundance: once; d_gene: -; CDR3aa: CSARFWAQYF; CDR3nt: TGCAGTGCTAGATTTTGGGCCCAGTACTTC
v_gene: TRBV4-2; j_gene: TRBJ2-1; abundance: -; d_gene: -; CDR3aa: CASSHPGWGEVKSYNEQFF; CDR3nt: TGTGCCAGCAGCCACCCAGGTTGGGGGGAGGTGAAGTCCTACAATGAGCAGTTCTTC
v_gene: TRBV28; j_gene: TRBJ2-1; abundance: -; d_gene: TRBD2; CDR3aa: CASSDGGTSGRGEQFF; CDR3nt: TGTGCCAGCAGTGACGGGGGGACTAGCGGGAGAGGTGAGCAGTTCTTC
v_gene: TRBV7-9; j_gene: TRBJ2-7; abundance: -; d_gene: -; CDR3aa: CASSPPPPGEQYF; CDR3nt: TGTGCCAGCAGCCCCCCACCCCCGGGCGAGCAGTACTTC
v_gene: TRBV2; j_gene: TRBJ2-2; abundance: -; d_gene: -; CDR3aa: CARTVTRETGELFF; CDR3nt: TGTGCCAGAACGGTCACCCGGGAAACCGGGGAGCTGTTTTTT
v_gene: TRBV5-1; j_gene: TRBJ1-4; abundance: few; d_gene: -; CDR3aa: CASSLVGTRDEKLFF; CDR3nt: TGCGCCAGCAGCTTGGTCGGGACACGCGATGAAAAACTGTTTTTT
v_gene: TRBV28; j_gene: TRBJ2-1; abundance: -; d_gene: -; CDR3aa: CASSPKTSYSYNEQFF; CDR3nt: TGTGCCAGCAGTCCGAAGACTAGTTACTCCTACAATGAGCAGTTCTTC
v_gene: TRBV5-1; j_gene: TRBJ2-7; abundance: -; d_gene: -; CDR3aa: CASSLGLRGGSSYEQYF; CDR3nt: TGCGCCAGCAGCTTGGGACTTCGAGGGGGGTCCTCCTACGAGCAGTACTTC
v_gene: TRBV18; j_gene: TRBJ2-2; abundance: -; d_gene: TRBD2; CDR3aa: CASSPSSALAVNTGELFF; CDR3nt: TGTGCCAGCTCACCATCTTCTGCACTAGCGGTGAACACCGGGGAGCTGTTTTTT
v_gene: TRBV6-5; j_gene: TRBJ1-1; abundance: once; d_gene: TRBD1; CDR3aa: CASSLPRGQILEAFF; CDR3nt: TGTGCCAGCAGTCTCCCTCGGGGACAGATACTTGAAGCTTTCTTT
v_gene: TRBV5-1; j_gene: TRBJ2-7; abundance: -; d_gene: -; CDR3aa: CASSLGAGEHYEQYF; CDR3nt: TGCGCCAGCAGCTTAGGGGCAGGGGAACACTACGAGCAGTACTTC